These 32 T cell receptor beta chains came from one sample sequenced in a study of identical twins. One entry per CDR3 protein, called by TCRdb with MiXCR from the 5' RACE reads. The sample lists 400,000 to 550,000 distinct CDR3 sequences, approximately 25% occurring once. This sample also belongs to another study, concerning T cells expressing NK-cell markers.

Sequenced sample: CD4+ T cells sorted from blood. These receptors were taken from a woman aged 18-29 years in good health.

In its sample, this clonotype was seen many times. The chain is built from TRBV5-1 and TRBJ2-7, with 10 nucleotides matching TRBD1. Germline CDR1 is SGHRS and CDR2 is YFSETQ. The CDR3 has 14 amino acids. Losses at the gene ends were 8 bases for V and 5 bases for J; bases not matched to a gene: 10. In nucleotides, the CDR3 is TGCGCCAGTCGGGAAGGGACAGGGGAAAACGAGCAGTACTTC. Translated: CASREGTGENEQYF.

The chain combines TRBV5-1 with TRBJ2-1, with D hard to call. The CDR3 consists of 12 residues. V dropped 2 bases and J dropped 7 bases, with 7 bases sitting between them. CDR1 is SGHRS and CDR2 is YFSETQ in the germline V gene. The CDR3 sequence: CASSFGWNEQFF. Here the CDR3 DNA reads TGCGCCAGCAGCTTTGGCTGGAATGAGCAGTTCTTC.

A remark on this clonotype: At one boundary the junction diverges from the germline segment, which might be a read error. The V and J genes are TRBV3-1 and TRBJ2-1, with TRBD2 matching 15 bases. The CDR3 spans 18 residues. CDR1 is LGHDT and CDR2 is YNNKEL in the germline V gene (reference sequence). The CDR3 sequence is CTSSLTRTSGGGYNEQFF. DNA for the CDR3: TGTACCAGCAGTTTAACCCGGACTAGCGGGGGGGGATACAATGAGCAGTTCTTC.

V usage is TRBV7-2 and J usage is TRBJ1-2, with TRBD1 as a possible D gene (5 bases). Trimming stripped 7 bases from V and 8 bases from J, with 20 bases between. The CDR3 contains 14 residues. Germline lookup yields CDR1 SGHTA and CDR2 FQGNSA. The DNA for the CDR3 is TGTGCCAGCACCTGGGGCCTTGGGTCTTACGGCTACACCTTC. It specifies CASTWGLGSYGYTF.

The DNA of the CDR3 is TGTGCCAGCAGCGTCGCGGGGACTGCTGGAAACACCATATATTTT. The encoded protein is CASSVAGTAGNTIYF. The rearrangement links TRBV9 to TRBJ1-3; D is perhaps TRBD1 (5 bases). V was clipped by 2 bases and J by 2 bases, with 11 bases between them. Germline values: CDR1 SGDLS, CDR2 YYNGEE. The CDR3 is 15 residues long.

This clonotype was detected a few times. The genes are TRBV18 and TRBJ2-7; 8 bases align to TRBD2. V dropped 8 bases and J dropped 5; count of bases not matched to a gene: 11. Germline lookup yields CDR1 KGHSH and CDR2 LQKENI. CDR3 length equals 14 residues. The CDR3 region is CASTSSGRSHEQYF. In DNA form, the CDR3 reads TGTGCCAGCACCTCTAGCGGGCGATCCCACGAGCAGTACTTC.

The CDR3, as DNA: TGTGCCAGCTCACCCCGTATCACTAGCGGGAGGCGAAATGAGCAGTTCTTC. Translation: CASSPRITSGRRNEQFF. This sequence joins TRBV18 and TRBJ2-1, with 12 positions matching TRBD2. After removal of 3 bases from V and 7 bases from J, the junction contained 10 bases not matched to a gene. The CDR3 sequence is 17 residues long. Germline-derived CDR1 and CDR2 are KGHSH and LQKENI.

The chain uses TRBV29-1 and TRBJ1-2, with D perhaps TRBD1 (6 bases). In germline, CDR1 is SQVTM, CDR2 ANQGSEA. CDR3 length: 13 amino acids. V lost 3 bases, J lost 4 bases, and 12 bases lay in between. Written as DNA, the CDR3 is TGCAGCGTTGATATTGGGGGGCTCTATGGCTACACCTTC. Its translation: CSVDIGGLYGYTF. The full variable domain, with the rest looked up from reference TRBV29-1 and TRBJ1-2, is SAVISQKPSRDICQRGTSLTIQCQVDSQVTMMFWYRQQPGQSLTLIATANQGSEATYESGFVIDKFPISRPNLTFSTLTVSNMSPEDSSIYLCSVDIGGLYGYTFGSGTRLTVV.

The V gene is TRBV7-6, the J gene TRBJ2-7; possible D gene TRBD1, 5 bases. Per the germline V gene, CDR1 is SGHVS and CDR2 is FNYEAQ. The CDR3 sequence is 17 residues long. The ends were cut back, 2 bases at V and 4 bases at J, with 21 bases in the middle. CDR3 bases: TGTGCCAGCAGCTTAACCAAGTGGACATCGAGTAGTTACGAGCAGTACTTC. Its protein is CASSLTKWTSSSYEQYF.

The chain couples TRBV20-1 to TRBJ2-3, with 8 bases matching TRBD2. The germline V gene encodes CDR1 DFQATT and CDR2 SNEGSKA (reference sequence). The CDR3 has 16 amino acids. The CDR3 sequence is CSPRRSAGVLSDTQYF. DNA for the CDR3: TGCAGCCCCCGCAGATCAGCGGGAGTCCTATCGGATACGCAGTATTTT.

This rearrangement joins TRBV5-1 to TRBJ2-1, with 9 bases fitting TRBD2. CDR1 and CDR2 from the germline V gene are SGHRS and YFSETQ. The CDR3 is 16 residues long. The junction had 10 bases not matched to a gene; V was cut back by 0 bases and J by 9 bases. CDR3 in amino acids: CASSLVTAGGSGEQFF. In DNA form, the CDR3 reads TGCGCCAGCAGCTTGGTGACTGCGGGGGGGTCGGGTGAGCAGTTCTTC.

The chain combines TRBV12-3 or TRBV12-4 with TRBJ1-1; perhaps TRBD1 as D (5 bases). The CDR3 runs 14 residues. V dropped 5 bases and J dropped 4 bases, with 14 bases sitting between them. In DNA form, the CDR3 reads TGTGCCAGCAGTGCCTGGGGGGGTTCCACTGAAGCTTTCTTT. Translating it yields CASSAWGGSTEAFF.

This clonotype was seen a few times. V is TRBV12-3 or TRBV12-4 and J is TRBJ1-6; 7 bases agree with TRBD1. After removal of 3 bases from V and 9 bases from J, the junction contained 5 bases not matched to a gene. CDR3 size: 14 residues. CDR3 DNA: TGTGCCAGCAGTTTCAGGGGGGCGCGTTCACCCCTCCACTTT. Translation: CASSFRGARSPLHF.

The V and J genes are TRBV3-1 and TRBJ2-7; D is possibly TRBD2 (6 bases). V was pared by 4 bases and J by 13 bases, with 23 bases between. This CDR3 has 14 amino acids. Germline CDR1 is LGHDT and CDR2 is YNNKEL (reference sequence). The CDR3 DNA reads as TGTGCCAGCAGCCCCACGGAGGGTGCACTACGAGCCTACTTC. This gives the protein CASSPTEGALRAYF.

The chain is built from TRBV2 and TRBJ1-1; 8 nucleotides line up with TRBD1. Germline CDR1 SNHLY, CDR2 FYNNEI. V shed 6 bases, J shed 5 bases, and the junction held 5 bases outside the gene matches. This CDR3 contains 13 residues. The CDR3 DNA is TGTGCCAGCAGGGACAGGGTGTCGACTGAAGCTTTCTTT. It translates to CASRDRVSTEAFF.

This clonotype was observed a handful of times. This chain connects TRBV6-5 to TRBJ1-1, with D uncertain. The germline V gene encodes CDR1 MNHEY and CDR2 SVGAGI. CDR3 length equals 15 residues. Trimming took 4 bases from V and 2 from J, leaving 14 bases between them. The CDR3 DNA reads TGTGCCAGCAGTTCCACCGGGTCTTCTAACACTGAAGCTTTCTTT. Encoded protein: CASSSTGSSNTEAFF.

The chain joins TRBV5-1 to TRBJ2-1; no definite D call. CDR3 size: 13 residues. V was pared by 0 bases and J by 13 bases, with 14 bases between. Germline values: CDR1 SGHRS, CDR2 YFSETQ. The CDR3 loop is CASSLGTELIQFF. CDR3 sequence (DNA): TGCGCCAGCAGCTTGGGTACTGAGCTAATCCAGTTCTTC.

Many counts were recorded for this clonotype. This rearrangement joins TRBV5-1 to TRBJ2-1; 10 bases align to TRBD2. Germline lookup yields CDR1 SGHRS and CDR2 YFSETQ. The junction had 8 bases not matched to a gene; V was cut back by 4 bases and J by 4 bases. The CDR3 sequence is 16 residues long. The chain's CDR3 is CASSQATSGVYNEQFF. CDR3 in DNA: TGCGCCAGCAGCCAAGCAACTAGCGGGGTTTACAATGAGCAGTTCTTC. The complete variable domain, with remaining parts taken from reference TRBV5-1 and TRBJ2-1, reads KAGVTQTPRYLIKTRGQQVTLSCSPISGHRSVSWYQQTPGQGLQFLFEYFSETQRNKGNFPGRFSGRQFSNSRSEMNVSTLELGDSALYLCASSQATSGVYNEQFFGPGTRLTVL.

This clonotype occurred a few times. V is TRBV5-1 and J is TRBJ2-2; TRBD2 aligns across 12 bases. The CDR3 contains 17 residues. With V trimmed by 4 bases and J by 3 bases, 7 bases remained unmatched. In germline, CDR1 is SGHRS, CDR2 YFSETQ. CDR3 residues: CASSQKPSGGDTGELFF. CDR3 DNA: TGCGCCAGCAGCCAGAAGCCTAGCGGGGGGGACACCGGGGAGCTGTTTTTT.

This clonotype was found a few times. This chain joins TRBV5-1 and TRBJ2-1, with a weak D call TRBD1 (5 bases). The V gene lost 3 bases and the J gene lost 9 bases, with 10 bases spanning the gap. This CDR3 has 12 amino acids. Germline loops: CDR1 SGHRS, CDR2 YFSETQ. The chain's CDR3 is CASSSGFSEQFF. The CDR3 nucleotides are TGCGCCAGCAGCTCAGGGTTCAGTGAGCAGTTCTTC.

The chain employs TRBV7-6 and TRBJ2-7, with no clear D. The V end was cut by 3 bases, the J end by 3 bases, with 6 bases between. This CDR3 comprises 12 residues. CDR1 and CDR2 from the germline V gene are SGHVS and FNYEAQ. The CDR3 DNA reads TGTGCCAGCAGCTTCATGGACTACGAGCAGTACTTC. Its protein is CASSFMDYEQYF.

CDR3 loop: CASSVGDSRYEQYF. CDR3 bases: TGTGCCAGCAGCGTGGGGGACAGCCGCTACGAGCAGTACTTC. The J gene is TRBJ2-7, the V gene TRBV9, with 7 bases aligning to TRBD1. Germline trimming cut 2 bases from V and 3 bases from J; bases unmatched to any gene: 5. The CDR3 loop spans 14 amino acids. CDR1 SGDLS and CDR2 YYNGEE come from the germline V gene.

The rearrangement joins TRBV6-5 to TRBJ1-1; TRBD1 agrees at 7 bases. Germline-derived CDR1 and CDR2 are MNHEY and SVGAGI. V shed 3 bases and J 4 bases; nucleotides not matched to a gene: 2. This CDR3 has 13 residues. CDR3 DNA: TGTGCCAGCAGTTATGGGACAGTCACTGAAGCTTTCTTT. It is translated as CASSYGTVTEAFF.

This clonotype was seen a few times. The CDR3: CASSFPGGFYEQYF. CDR3 in DNA: TGTGCCAGCAGCTTCCCAGGGGGATTCTACGAGCAGTACTTC. The chain links TRBV7-9 to TRBJ2-7; 7 nucleotides align to TRBD1. There are 14 residues in the CDR3. V gave up 3 bases and J gave up 3 bases; unmatched junction bases: 5. Looked up from germline, CDR1 is SEHNR and CDR2 is FQNEAQ (reference sequence). The full variable domain, its missing parts supplied by reference TRBV7-9 and TRBJ2-7, is DTGVSQNPRHKITKRGQNVTFRCDPISEHNRLYWYRQTLGQGPEFLTYFQNEAQLEKSRLLSDRFSAERPKGSFSTLEIQRTEQGDSAMYLCASSFPGGFYEQYFGPGTRLTVT.

The chain is built from TRBV10-3 and TRBJ2-7; 11 bases match TRBD1. The CDR3 is made up of 15 amino acids. CDR1 and CDR2 (germline): ENHRY, SYGVKD. V shed 3 bases and J 5 bases; nucleotides not matched to a gene: 6. The CDR3: CAISDPDRGRNEQYF. CDR3 DNA sequence: TGTGCCATCAGTGACCCGGACAGGGGGCGGAACGAGCAGTACTTC.

The chain links TRBV5-6 to TRBJ2-7; 8 nucleotides match TRBD1. Trimming removed 1 base from V and 2 bases from J; junction bases left unmatched: 8. Germline V gene data show CDR1 as SGHDT and CDR2 as YYEEEE. CDR3 size: 16 residues. This CDR3 is CASSLRRTGIAYEQYF. The CDR3 bases are TGTGCCAGCAGCTTGAGGAGGACAGGGATTGCCTACGAGCAGTACTTC.

The CDR3 DNA sequence: TGTGCCAGTAGTATATGGGGACAGGGTAGCTCCTACGAGCAGTACTTC. This gives the protein CASSIWGQGSSYEQYF. The chain joins TRBV19 to TRBJ2-7; 9 bases fit TRBD1. CDR3 length equals 16 residues. CDR1 and CDR2 (germline): LNHDA, SQIVND (reference sequence). J was trimmed by 0 bases and V by 2 bases; bases with no gene match: 5.

This clonotype was detected a few times. J is TRBJ1-5 and V is TRBV15; the D gene is possibly TRBD1 (6 bases). The germline CDR1 and CDR2 sequences are LNHNV and YYDKDF (reference sequence). This CDR3 has 13 amino acids. The germline V and J ends were trimmed by 4 bases and 6 bases, with 10 bases remaining between them. The CDR3 region is CATSTGVGQPQHF. The CDR3 coding sequence is TGTGCCACCAGCACAGGGGTAGGTCAGCCCCAGCATTTT.

The chain combines TRBV20-1 with TRBJ2-1; D unresolved. This CDR3 has 12 residues. The germline V gene encodes CDR1 DFQATT and CDR2 SNEGSKA (reference sequence). Trimming removed 3 bases from V and 6 bases from J, with 9 bases in between. In DNA, the CDR3 is TGCAGTGCTAGCCGACTGATCAATGAGCAGTTCTTC. It codes for CSASRLINEQFF.

V usage is TRBV15 and J usage is TRBJ1-1; unclear D gene. Germline CDR1 is LNHNV and CDR2 is YYDKDF (reference sequence). The ends were cut back, 0 bases at V and 7 bases at J, with 6 bases in the middle. This CDR3 spans 12 amino acids. The CDR3 loop reads CATSRDDGEAFF. For the CDR3, the DNA is TGTGCCACCAGCAGAGATGATGGTGAAGCTTTCTTT.

The CDR3 protein is CASSLDRDIGELFF. CDR3 bases: TGTGCCAGCAGCCTAGACAGGGACATCGGGGAGCTGTTTTTT. The chain links TRBV12-3 or TRBV12-4 to TRBJ2-2; 7 nucleotides agree with TRBD1. This CDR3 is built from 14 residues. V lost 6 bases, J lost 7 bases, and 8 bases stayed unmatched.

In this sample, this clonotype turned up a few times. J is TRBJ2-1 and V is TRBV6-1; tentatively, D is TRBD1 (6 bases). CDR1 and CDR2 from the germline V gene are MNHNS and SASEGT. The CDR3 totals 15 residues. The V end was cut by 6 bases, the J end by 2 bases, with 14 bases between. CDR3 sequence: CASRIRTATYNEQFF. As DNA, the CDR3 is TGTGCCAGCAGGATCCGGACAGCCACCTACAATGAGCAGTTCTTC.